This T cell receptor beta chain comes out of a study of sequential checkpoint blockade in melanoma. For the study at large: Arm A got nivolumab then ipilimumab; arm B the reverse, 1:1.

Treatment described: randomized to nivolumab then ipilimumab (arm A) or the reverse (arm B). No patient had prior DNA-damaging chemotherapy. Sorted cells were live CD3+CD8+, lacking CD19 and CD56, from PBMCs. Method: immunoSEQ multiplex PCR; TCRdb's copy keeps in-frame clones and lacks some. The sample lists tens of thousands of clones; roughly 88% were seen once. Germline V gene data show CDR1 as SGHDT and CDR2 as YYEEEE. The CDR3 consists of 12 residues. Trimming left V 6 bases short and J 5 bases short, with 10 bases between. This sample comprised CD8+ T cells sorted from blood (inferred from file names), obtained from a patient given nivolumab and ipilimumab in sequence. The chain combines TRBV5-6 with TRBJ2-3; a weak D match, TRBD2 (7 bases). This receptor was taken from a human donor with melanoma. The CDR3: CASTGGEDTQYF. CDR3 nucleotide sequence: TGTGCCAGCACGGGGGGCGAAGATACGCAGTATTTT.